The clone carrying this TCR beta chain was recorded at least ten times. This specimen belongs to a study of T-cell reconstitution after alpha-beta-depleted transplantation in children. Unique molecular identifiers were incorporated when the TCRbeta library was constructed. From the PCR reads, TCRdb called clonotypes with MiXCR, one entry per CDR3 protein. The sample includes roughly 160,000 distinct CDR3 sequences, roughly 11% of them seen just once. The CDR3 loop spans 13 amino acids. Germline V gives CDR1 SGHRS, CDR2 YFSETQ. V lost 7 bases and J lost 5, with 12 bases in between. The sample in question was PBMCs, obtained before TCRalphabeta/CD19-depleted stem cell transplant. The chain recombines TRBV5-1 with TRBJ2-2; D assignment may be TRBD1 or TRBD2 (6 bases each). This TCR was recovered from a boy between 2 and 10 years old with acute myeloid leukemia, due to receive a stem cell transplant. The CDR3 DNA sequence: TGCGCCAGCCGCGGAGGGGGGACCGGGGAGCTGTTTTTT. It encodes CASRGGGTGELFF.